The sequence of this T cell receptor (beta chain) was determined in a study of PD-1 blockade in classical Hodgkin lymphoma. Study results and limitations: Any patient who commenced nivolumab under 1 year after ASCT was excluded.

Comment on this clone: The antigen remains undetermined.

Regarding time point: cycle 4 day 1 (C4D1), after less than 7 weeks of nivolumab. Relapse was seen in all patients after autologous stem cell transplantation, and brentuximab vedotin exposure was variable. V shed 4 bases and J 5 bases; nucleotides not matched to a gene: 5. The CDR3 extends over 16 amino acids. Germline values: CDR1 SGHRS, CDR2 YFSETQ. The table came from immunoSEQ multiplex PCR; TCRdb's copy has only in-frame clones and leaves some out. The data hold about 30,000 clones, with approximately 85% observed a single time. This TCR was sampled from a human donor with classical Hodgkin lymphoma. This sample comprised peripheral blood mononuclear cells (PBMCs), obtained before the fourth cycle of nivolumab. V is TRBV5-1 and J is TRBJ2-1; 14 positions agree with TRBD2. The CDR3 DNA sequence: TGCGCCAGCAGCCGGGGACTAGCGGGGGTAAACAATGAGCAGTTCTTC. It encodes CASSRGLAGVNNEQFF.